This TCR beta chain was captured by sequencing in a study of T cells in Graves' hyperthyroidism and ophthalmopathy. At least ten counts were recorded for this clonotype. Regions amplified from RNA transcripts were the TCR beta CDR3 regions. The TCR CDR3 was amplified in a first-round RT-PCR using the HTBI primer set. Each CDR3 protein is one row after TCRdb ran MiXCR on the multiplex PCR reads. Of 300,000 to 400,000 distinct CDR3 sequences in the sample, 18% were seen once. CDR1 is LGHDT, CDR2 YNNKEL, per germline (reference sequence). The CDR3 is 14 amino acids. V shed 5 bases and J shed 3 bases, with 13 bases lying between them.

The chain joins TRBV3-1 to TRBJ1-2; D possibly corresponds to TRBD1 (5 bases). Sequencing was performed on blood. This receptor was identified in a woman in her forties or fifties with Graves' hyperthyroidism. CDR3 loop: CASSETRGHYGYTF. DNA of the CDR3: TGTGCCAGCAGCGAGACAAGGGGACACTATGGCTACACCTTC.